The following is a T cell receptor (beta chain) sequence with its context. No antigen is known for it. No much larger clonotype is one base removed from it; base qualities were not supplied. The CDR3 spans 17 residues, from the cysteine through the phenylalanine. Of the read, only the CDR3 DNA is kept; its 51 bases are in frame from base 1. V and J are truncated by 4 bases and 0 bases respectively, leaving an intervening sequence of 15 bases. The germline V gene specifies MGHRA as CDR1 and YSYEKL as CDR2. The data are from a study of post-analysis software for immune sequencing data (dated by TCRdb to 2014 to 2015). About the full investigation: Relapsing-remitting, secondary progressive and progressive-relapsing multiple sclerosis were recorded as disease courses, and subtype annotation was lacking for some patients. The patient repertoires were compared against approximately eleven previously published healthy control repertoires obtained from donors aged roughly 6 to 28 years. A subset of samples was prepared in parallel using single-end sample barcoding, then pooled and co-amplified after Illumina adapter ligation. Broad study findings and their caveats: Direct clustering with F measure showed strong co-clustering of samples prepared in the same batch, prompting a batch-effect correction. The control group was slightly older than the multiple sclerosis patient group. Significantly higher frequencies in patients than in controls were found for five or six TRBV segments, including TRBV5-6, TRBV5-1 and TRBV20-1. Compared with controls, multiple sclerosis patients had significantly lower normalized Chao1 diversity, a finding suggesting substantial peripheral T-cell clonal expansion.

To demonstrate the VDJtools post-analysis software, the study profiled TCR beta repertoires from the peripheral blood of 13 young patients with multiple sclerosis. The patients with multiple sclerosis were children and adolescents between 6 and 15 years of age. The library was built by means of PCR. The reads were generated on an Illumina HiSeq 2500. Unique molecular identifiers were incorporated into TCR beta cDNA libraries to reduce PCR and sequencing biases. Every 1 to 10 million input T cells yielded some 500,000 cDNA molecules, meaning each molecule approximated one T cell. Patient libraries were prepared and sequenced with the same protocol used for the earlier healthy control dataset. Samples belonging to the same batch were prepared together, multiplexed and sequenced on a shared HiSeq lane. As for the authors' bioinformatics: MIGEC was used to process the raw barcoded reads, and molecular identifier groups with only a single read were discarded before consensus assembly and CDR3 extraction. VDJtools was used for post-analysis of the clonotype tables, and diversity was normalized by down-sampling every dataset to the size of the smallest sample. In repertoire overlap clustering, CDR3 amino acid sequences, but not nucleotide sequences, were matched to correct batch-related cross-sample contamination. The raw public reads went through TCRdb reprocessing: fastp at Q25, MiXCR clone calling, in-frame beta chains kept. Rows merge per CDR3 protein into single entries with the most common DNA and genes. These V and J calls rely on TCRdb rather than the paper's analysis. The sample table lists around 250,000 distinct CDR3 sequences, 36% of them with a count of one. The ten largest clones represent more than 4% of the sample.

The sequenced material came from blood. This TCR was sampled from a girl under 18 with multiple sclerosis. The chain couples TRBV4-1 to TRBJ2-2, with an unclear D gene assignment. The nucleotide sequence reads TGCGCCAGCAGCCGAGTGTTCGGGCAAGCGAACACCGGGGAGCTGTTTTTT. Translated, it gives CASSRVFGQANTGELFF.